This T cell receptor beta chain was identified during a study of molecular identifiers for immune sequencing clone quantification. Study outcomes and limitations: Clones above 20 RNA copies contained over 98% of effector molecules but under 1% of naive ones.

The CDR3 spans 12 residues. Germline values: CDR1 MNHEY, CDR2 SVGEGT. Turning to this clonotype: Antigen: not known. A much larger clone sits a single nucleotide away, making a read error possible.

Using its own MiXCR run on the PCR reads, TCRdb lists one record per CDR3 protein. The sample lists some 320,000 distinct CDR3 sequences; 20% to 25% were seen once. The sample comprised naive CD8+ T cells from blood, with Jurkat cell RNA spiked in. As to subset: FACS-sorted CD8+CD4-CCR7+CD45RA+ naive T cells. The TCR comes from a human donor in good health. Some libraries in this study had Jurkat cell RNA spiked in. The chain uses TRBV6-2 or TRBV6-3 and TRBJ2-7, with unresolved D. CDR3 coding DNA: TGTGCCAGCAGTTACTCGGCAGGCGAGCAGTGCTTC. Translation: CASSYSAGEQCF.